Given below is one T cell receptor beta chain in context. The antigen remains unidentified. The sample comes from a study of shared clonotypes between healthy human individuals. Study-level findings and limits: The authors sampled blood alone, and tissue repertoires likely differ.

CD45RO-negative CD8 cells positively selected for CCR7 made up the naive population, which excluded terminally differentiated effector memory CD45RA+ cells. Between the trimmed V and J ends, which lost 2 bases and 3 bases, there was a span of 11 bases. CDR1 is MGHRA and CDR2 is YSYEKL in the germline V gene. The CDR3 sequence is 15 residues long. The data were produced by immunoSEQ multiplex PCR, yet TCRdb's version contains in-frame clones alone and is incomplete. Among over 800,000 clones listed, almost 95% were seen once. Sequencing was performed on naive CD8+ T cells sorted from blood. The V call is TRBV4-1, the J call TRBJ2-1; D is perhaps TRBD2 (5 bases). The sequence derives from a man aged 30 to 45 in good health. Here the CDR3 reads CASSQLPSGYNEQFF. The CDR3 bases are TGCGCCAGCAGCCAACTCCCGAGCGGCTACAATGAGCAGTTCTTC.